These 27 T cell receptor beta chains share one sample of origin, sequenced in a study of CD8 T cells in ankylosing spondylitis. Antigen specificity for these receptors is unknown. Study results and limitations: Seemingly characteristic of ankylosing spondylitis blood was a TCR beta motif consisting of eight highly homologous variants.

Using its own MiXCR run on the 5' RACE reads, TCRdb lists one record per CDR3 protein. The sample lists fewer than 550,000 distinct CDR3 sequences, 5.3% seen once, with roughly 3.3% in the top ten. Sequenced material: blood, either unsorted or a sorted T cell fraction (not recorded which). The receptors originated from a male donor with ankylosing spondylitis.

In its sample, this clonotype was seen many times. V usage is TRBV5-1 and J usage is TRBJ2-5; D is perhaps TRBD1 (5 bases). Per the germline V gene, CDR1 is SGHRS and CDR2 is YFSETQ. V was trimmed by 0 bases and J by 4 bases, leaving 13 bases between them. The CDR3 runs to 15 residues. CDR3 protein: CASSLASGQAETQYF. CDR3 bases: TGCGCCAGCAGCTTGGCTTCAGGGCAGGCAGAGACCCAGTACTTC. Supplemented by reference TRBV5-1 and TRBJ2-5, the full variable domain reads KAGVTQTPRYLIKTRGQQVTLSCSPISGHRSVSWYQQTPGQGLQFLFEYFSETQRNKGNFPGRFSGRQFSNSRSEMNVSTLELGDSALYLCASSLASGQAETQYFGPGTRLLVL.

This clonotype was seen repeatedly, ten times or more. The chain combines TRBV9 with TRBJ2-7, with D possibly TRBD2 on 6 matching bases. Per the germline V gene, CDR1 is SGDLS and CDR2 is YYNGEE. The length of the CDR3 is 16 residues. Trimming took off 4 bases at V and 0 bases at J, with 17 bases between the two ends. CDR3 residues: CASSPRAGTNSYEQYF. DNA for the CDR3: TGTGCCAGCAGCCCCCGAGCGGGCACCAACTCCTACGAGCAGTACTTC.

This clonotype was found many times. CDR3 protein: CASRRPGQGTDTQYF. The CDR3 DNA follows: TGTGCCAGCCGCAGACCGGGACAGGGCACAGATACGCAGTATTTT. V usage is TRBV6-1 and J usage is TRBJ2-3, with 8 bases that match TRBD1. Germline CDR1 and CDR2: MNHNS and SASEGT. The CDR3 is made up of 15 amino acids. Unmatched junction bases numbered 8, after V lost 8 bases and J lost 1 base.

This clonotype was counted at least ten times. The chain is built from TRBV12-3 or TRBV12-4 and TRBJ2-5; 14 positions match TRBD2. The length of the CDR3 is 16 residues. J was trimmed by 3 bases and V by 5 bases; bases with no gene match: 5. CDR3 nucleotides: TGTGCCAGCAGTCCCGGGACTAGCGGGGGAGAAGAGACCCAGTACTTC. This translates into CASSPGTSGGEETQYF.

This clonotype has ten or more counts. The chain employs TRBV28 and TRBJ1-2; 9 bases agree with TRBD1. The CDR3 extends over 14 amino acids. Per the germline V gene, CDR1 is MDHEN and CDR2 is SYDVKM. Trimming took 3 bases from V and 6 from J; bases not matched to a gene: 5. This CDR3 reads CASSFPDRGDGYTF. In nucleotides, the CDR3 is TGTGCCAGCAGTTTCCCGGACAGGGGCGATGGCTACACCTTC.

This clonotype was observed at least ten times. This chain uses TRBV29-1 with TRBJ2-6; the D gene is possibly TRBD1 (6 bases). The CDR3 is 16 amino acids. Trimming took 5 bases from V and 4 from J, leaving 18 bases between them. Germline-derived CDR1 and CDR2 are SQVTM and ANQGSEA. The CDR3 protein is CSVRQVNRGGANVLTF. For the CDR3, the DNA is TGCAGCGTTCGACAGGTCAACCGGGGAGGGGCCAACGTCCTGACTTTC. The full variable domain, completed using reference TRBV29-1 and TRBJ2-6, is SAVISQKPSRDICQRGTSLTIQCQVDSQVTMMFWYRQQPGQSLTLIATANQGSEATYESGFVIDKFPISRPNLTFSTLTVSNMSPEDSSIYLCSVRQVNRGGANVLTFGAGSRLTVL.

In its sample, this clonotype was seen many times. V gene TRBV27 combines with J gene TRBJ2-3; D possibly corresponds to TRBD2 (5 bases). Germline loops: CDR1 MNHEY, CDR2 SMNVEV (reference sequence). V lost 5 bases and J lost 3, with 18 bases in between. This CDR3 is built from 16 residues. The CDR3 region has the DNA TGTGCCAGCAGTGCCCCCGGGCCCCGGGGTACAGATACGCAGTATTTT. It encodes CASSAPGPRGTDTQYF.

As DNA, the CDR3 is TGTGCCAGCTCACCACCCGGGAGGAATAATTCACCCCTCCACTTT. Its protein product is CASSPPGRNNSPLHF. The chain couples TRBV18 to TRBJ1-6; no definite D call. Deletions cut 0 bases from V and 5 bases from J, with 8 bases between. This CDR3 spans 15 amino acids. Germline V lookup: CDR1 KGHSH, CDR2 LQKENI.

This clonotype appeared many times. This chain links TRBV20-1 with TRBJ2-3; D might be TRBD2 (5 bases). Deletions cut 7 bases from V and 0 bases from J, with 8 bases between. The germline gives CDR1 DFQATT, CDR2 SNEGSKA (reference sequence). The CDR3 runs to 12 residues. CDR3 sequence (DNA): TGCAGTGGGGAGCGGAGCACAGATACGCAGTATTTT. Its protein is CSGERSTDTQYF.

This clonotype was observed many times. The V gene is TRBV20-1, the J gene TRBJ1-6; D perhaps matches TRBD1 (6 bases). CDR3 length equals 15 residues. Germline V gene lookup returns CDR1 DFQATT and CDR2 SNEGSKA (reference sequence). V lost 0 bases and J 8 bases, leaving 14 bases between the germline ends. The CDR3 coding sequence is TGCAGTGCTAGAGATCGGGTACAGGGAGATTCACCCCTCCACTTT. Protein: CSARDRVQGDSPLHF.

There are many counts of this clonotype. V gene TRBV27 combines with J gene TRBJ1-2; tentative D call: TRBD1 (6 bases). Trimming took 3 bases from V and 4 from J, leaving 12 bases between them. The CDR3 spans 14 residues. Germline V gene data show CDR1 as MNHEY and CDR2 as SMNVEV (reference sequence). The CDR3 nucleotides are TGTGCCAGCAGTTTCTCTGGGGGCGGCTATGGCTACACCTTC. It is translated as CASSFSGGGYGYTF.

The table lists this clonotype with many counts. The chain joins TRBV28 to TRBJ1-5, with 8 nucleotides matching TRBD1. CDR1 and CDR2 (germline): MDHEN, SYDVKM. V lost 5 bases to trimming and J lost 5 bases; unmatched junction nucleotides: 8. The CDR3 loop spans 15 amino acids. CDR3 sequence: CASSMTGQEDQPQHF. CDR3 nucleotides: TGTGCCAGCAGTATGACGGGACAGGAGGATCAGCCCCAGCATTTT.

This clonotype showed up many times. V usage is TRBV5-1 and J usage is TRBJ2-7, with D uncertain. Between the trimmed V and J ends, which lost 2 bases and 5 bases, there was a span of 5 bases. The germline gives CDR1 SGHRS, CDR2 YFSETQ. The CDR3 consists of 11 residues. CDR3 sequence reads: CASSFGNEQYF. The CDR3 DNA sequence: TGCGCCAGCAGCTTTGGCAACGAGCAGTACTTC.

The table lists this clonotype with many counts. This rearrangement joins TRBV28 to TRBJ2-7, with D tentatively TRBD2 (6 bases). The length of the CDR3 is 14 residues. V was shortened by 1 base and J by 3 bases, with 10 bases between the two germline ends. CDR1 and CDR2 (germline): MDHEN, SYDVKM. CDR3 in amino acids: CASSLSGGNYEQYF. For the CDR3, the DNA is TGTGCCAGCAGTTTATCGGGCGGGAACTACGAGCAGTACTTC.

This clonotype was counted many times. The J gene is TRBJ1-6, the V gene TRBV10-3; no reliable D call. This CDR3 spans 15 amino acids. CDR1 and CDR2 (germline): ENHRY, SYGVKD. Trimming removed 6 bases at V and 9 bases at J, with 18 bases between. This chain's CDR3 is CAIRRVPDVGSPLHF. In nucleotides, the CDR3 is TGTGCCATCAGAAGGGTCCCCGATGTTGGTTCACCCCTCCACTTT.

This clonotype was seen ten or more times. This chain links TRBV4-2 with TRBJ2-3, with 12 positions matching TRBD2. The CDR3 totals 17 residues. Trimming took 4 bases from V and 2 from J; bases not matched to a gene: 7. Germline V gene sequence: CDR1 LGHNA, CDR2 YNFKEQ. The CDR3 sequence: CASSLQLAGGYTDTQYF. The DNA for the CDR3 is TGTGCCAGCAGCCTCCAACTAGCGGGGGGATACACAGATACGCAGTATTTT.

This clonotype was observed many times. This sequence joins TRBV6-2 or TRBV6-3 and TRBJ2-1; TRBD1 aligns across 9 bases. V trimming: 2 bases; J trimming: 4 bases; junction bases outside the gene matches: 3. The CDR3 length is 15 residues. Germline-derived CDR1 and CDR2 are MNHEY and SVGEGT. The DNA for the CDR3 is TGTGCCAGCAGTTACCCGGACAGGGGATACAATGAGCAGTTCTTC. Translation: CASSYPDRGYNEQFF.

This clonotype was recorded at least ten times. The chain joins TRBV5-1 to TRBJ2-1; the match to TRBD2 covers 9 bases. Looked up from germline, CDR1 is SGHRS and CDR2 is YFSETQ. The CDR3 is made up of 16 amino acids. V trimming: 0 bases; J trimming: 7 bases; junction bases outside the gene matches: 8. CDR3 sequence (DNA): TGCGCCAGCAGCTTGGCGTTACTAGCGGGTGGAAATGAGCAGTTCTTC. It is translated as CASSLALLAGGNEQFF.

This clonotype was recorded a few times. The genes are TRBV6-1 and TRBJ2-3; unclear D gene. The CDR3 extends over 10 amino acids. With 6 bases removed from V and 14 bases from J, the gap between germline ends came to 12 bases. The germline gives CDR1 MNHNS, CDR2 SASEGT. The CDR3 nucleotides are TGTGCCAGCAGGGGGTGGGCACTGTATTTT. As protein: CASRGWALYF.

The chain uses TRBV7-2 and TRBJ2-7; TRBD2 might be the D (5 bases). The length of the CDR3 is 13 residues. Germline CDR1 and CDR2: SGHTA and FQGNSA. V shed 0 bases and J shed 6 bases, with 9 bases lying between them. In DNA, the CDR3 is TGTGCCAGCAGCTTAGCGTTCGGGGTCGAGCAGTACTTC. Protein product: CASSLAFGVEQYF. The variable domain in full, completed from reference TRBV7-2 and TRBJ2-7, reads GAGVSQSPSNKVTEKGKDVELRCDPISGHTALYWYRQSLGQGLEFLIYFQGNSAPDKSGLPSDRFSAERTGGSVSTLTIQRTQQEDSAVYLCASSLAFGVEQYFGPGTRLTVT.

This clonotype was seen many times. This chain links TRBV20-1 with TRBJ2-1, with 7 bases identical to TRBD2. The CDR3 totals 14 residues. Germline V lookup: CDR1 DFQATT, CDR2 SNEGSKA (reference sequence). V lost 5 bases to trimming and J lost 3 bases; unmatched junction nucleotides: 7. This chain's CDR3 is CSAGGSSGYNEQFF. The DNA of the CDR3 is TGCAGTGCTGGGGGGTCTAGCGGCTACAATGAGCAGTTCTTC.

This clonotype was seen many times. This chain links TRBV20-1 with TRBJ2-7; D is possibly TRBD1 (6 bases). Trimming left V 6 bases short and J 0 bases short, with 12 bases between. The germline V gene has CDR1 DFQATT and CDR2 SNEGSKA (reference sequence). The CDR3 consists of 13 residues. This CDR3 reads CSAFGGYSYEQYF. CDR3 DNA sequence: TGCAGTGCCTTTGGGGGCTACTCCTACGAGCAGTACTTC.

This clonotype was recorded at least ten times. The CDR3 region is CASSPGAPSHEQYF. DNA for the CDR3: TGCGCCAGCAGCCCTGGGGCACCTAGCCACGAGCAGTACTTC. The chain is built from TRBV5-1 and TRBJ2-7; tentatively, D is TRBD1 or TRBD2 (5 bases each). The V gene's germline CDR1 is SGHRS and CDR2 YFSETQ. CDR3 length equals 14 residues. Trimming shortened V by 4 bases and J by 5 bases, and 16 bases separated the two germline ends.

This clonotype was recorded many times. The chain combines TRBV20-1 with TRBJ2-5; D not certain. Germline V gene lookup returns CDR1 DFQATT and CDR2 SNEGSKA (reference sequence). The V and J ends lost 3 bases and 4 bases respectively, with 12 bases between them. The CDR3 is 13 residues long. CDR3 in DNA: TGCAGTGCTAGCCCACATCCGGGAGAGACCCAGTACTTC. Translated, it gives CSASPHPGETQYF.

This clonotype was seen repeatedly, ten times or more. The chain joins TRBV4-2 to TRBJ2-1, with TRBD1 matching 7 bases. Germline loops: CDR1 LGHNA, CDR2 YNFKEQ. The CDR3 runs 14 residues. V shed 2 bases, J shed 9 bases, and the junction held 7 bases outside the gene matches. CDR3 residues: CASSQNYRGGEQFF. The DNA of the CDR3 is TGTGCCAGCAGCCAAAACTACAGGGGTGGTGAGCAGTTCTTC.

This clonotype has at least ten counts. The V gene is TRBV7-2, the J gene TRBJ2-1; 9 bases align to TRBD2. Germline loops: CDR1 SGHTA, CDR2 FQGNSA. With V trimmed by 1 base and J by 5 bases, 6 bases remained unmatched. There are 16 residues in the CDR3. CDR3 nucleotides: TGTGCCAGCAGCTTAGGGCCGGCGGGGGGGAACAATGAGCAGTTCTTC. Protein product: CASSLGPAGGNNEQFF.

The CDR3 spells CASTIGTMIDEQFF. The DNA for the CDR3 is TGTGCCAGCACCATTGGGACTATGATCGATGAGCAGTTCTTC. This chain joins TRBV5-5 and TRBJ2-1; 7 bases line up with TRBD2. This CDR3 contains 14 residues. Trimming removed 6 bases from V and 8 bases from J; junction bases left unmatched: 11. Looked up from germline, CDR1 is SGHKS and CDR2 is YYEKEE (reference sequence).